This record looks at one TCR beta chain sequence and its context. This CDR3 comprises 13 residues. Authors' data handling: Estimation of nucleated cell counts relied on the amplification of reference gene primers. TCRdb's table, derived via immunoSEQ multiplex PCR, lists solely in-frame clones and lacks some. The V and J calls and the clone size are those of that table, but D and trimming were determined from the DNA. Found here are approximately 270,000 clones, roughly 85% of them singletons; the top ten hold roughly 3.1%. These data are taken from a study of blood T cell repertoires in COVID-19. Study context: Samples taken during acute and convalescent COVID-19 were collected in the United States, Italy and Spain. In each case, the material was cDNA or gDNA derived from T cells, B-cell-depleted T cells, or PBMCs.

The chain links TRBV21-1 to TRBJ1-5; whether TRBD1, the table's D call, matches the DNA was not checked. TRBV21-1 is listed as a pseudogene. Sequences were obtained from peripheral blood. The source is a man between 18 and 35 years old with active or convalescent COVID-19. The CDR3 spells CASKDRGNQPQHF. Written as DNA, the CDR3 is TGTGCCAGCAAGGACAGGGGGAATCAGCCCCAGCATTTT.